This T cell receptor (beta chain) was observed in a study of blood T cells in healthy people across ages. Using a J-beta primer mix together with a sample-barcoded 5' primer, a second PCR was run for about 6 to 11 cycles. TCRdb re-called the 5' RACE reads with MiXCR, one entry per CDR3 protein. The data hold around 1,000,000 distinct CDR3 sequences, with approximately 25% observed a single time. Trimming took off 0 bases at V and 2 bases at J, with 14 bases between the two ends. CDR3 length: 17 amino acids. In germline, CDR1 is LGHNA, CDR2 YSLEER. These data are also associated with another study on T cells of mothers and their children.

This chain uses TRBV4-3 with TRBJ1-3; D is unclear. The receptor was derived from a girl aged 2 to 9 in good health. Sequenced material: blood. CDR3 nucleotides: TGCGCCAGCAGCCAAGATCTTCACTTGGCGGCTGGAAACACCATATATTTT. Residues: CASSQDLHLAAGNTIYF.